The present entry profiles one TCR beta chain with its context. Assay used: immunoSEQ multiplex PCR; TCRdb lists only in-frame clones, some missing. The table includes almost 500,000 clones, roughly nine tenths detected once. The V gene lost 7 bases and the J gene lost 4 bases, with 13 bases spanning the gap. This CDR3 is 13 amino acids long. The germline V gene encodes CDR1 MNHNY and CDR2 SVGAGI (reference sequence). These data originate in a study of blood T cell repertoires in COVID-19. The rearrangement joins TRBV6-6 to TRBJ1-2; maybe TRBD1 (6 bases). The source material was PBMCs or T cells enriched from blood (not recorded which). This TCR came from an older woman who had recovered from COVID-19. CDR3 in amino acids: CASTDSGVYGYTF. The CDR3 DNA follows: TGTGCCAGCACCGACTCAGGGGTCTATGGCTACACCTTC.